This record covers a single T cell receptor (beta chain). Antigen specificity is unknown. The validation cohort, a group of some 120 subjects, included the donors and was separate from the roughly 620-subject first cohort. The entry originates in a study of cytomegalovirus exposure and HLA in healthy donors. Study context: In a later analysis, the 130 or so validation repertoires were reported to have used the same platform as the approximately 700 first-cohort repertoires. Study-wide results and caveats: Diagnosis of cytomegalovirus status made by the classifier reportedly showed high specificity and sensitivity. A list of roughly 160 TCR beta chains associated with cytomegalovirus was given.

The CDR3 is 15 amino acids. Trimming shortened V by 5 bases and J by 0 bases, and 12 bases separated the two germline ends. The germline V gene encodes CDR1 SGHRS and CDR2 YFSETQ. The data were produced by immunoSEQ multiplex PCR, yet TCRdb's version contains in-frame clones alone and is incomplete. The sample has 250,000 to 400,000 clones, roughly 90% seen once. The rearrangement uses TRBV5-1 and TRBJ1-3, with D tentatively TRBD1 (5 bases). The material sequenced was PBMCs. This TCR was recovered from a man aged 30 to 39 in good health and CMV-seronegative. CDR3 loop: CASRAGPSSGNTIYF. In nucleotides, the CDR3 is TGCGCCAGCAGAGCGGGACCGAGCTCTGGAAACACCATATATTTT.